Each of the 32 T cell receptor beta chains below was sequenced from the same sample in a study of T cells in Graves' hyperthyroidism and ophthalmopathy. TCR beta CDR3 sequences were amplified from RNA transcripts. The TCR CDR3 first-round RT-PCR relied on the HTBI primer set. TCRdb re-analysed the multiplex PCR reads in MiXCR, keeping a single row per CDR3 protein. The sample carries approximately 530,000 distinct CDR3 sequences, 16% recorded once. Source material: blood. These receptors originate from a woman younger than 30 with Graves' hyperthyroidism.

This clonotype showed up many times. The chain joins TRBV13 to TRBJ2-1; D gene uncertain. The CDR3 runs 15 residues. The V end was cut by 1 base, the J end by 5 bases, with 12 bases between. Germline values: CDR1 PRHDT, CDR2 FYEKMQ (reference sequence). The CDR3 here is CASSLAGSGNNEQFF. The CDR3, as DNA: TGTGCCAGCAGCTTAGCCGGGTCCGGTAACAATGAGCAGTTCTTC.

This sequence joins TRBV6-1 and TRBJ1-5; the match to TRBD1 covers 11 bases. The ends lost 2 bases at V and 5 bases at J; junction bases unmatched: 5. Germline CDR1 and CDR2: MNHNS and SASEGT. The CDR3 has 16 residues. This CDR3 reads CASSELPGQGDQPQHF. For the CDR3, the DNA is TGTGCCAGCAGTGAACTACCGGGACAGGGGGATCAGCCCCAGCATTTT.

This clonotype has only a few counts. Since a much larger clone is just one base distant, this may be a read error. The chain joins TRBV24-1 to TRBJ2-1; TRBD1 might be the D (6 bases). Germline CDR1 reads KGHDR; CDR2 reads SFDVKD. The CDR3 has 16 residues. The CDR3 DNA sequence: TGTACCACCAGTGACCCCGACAGGCCTGGCGCGGATGAGCAGTTCTTC. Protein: CTTSDPDRPGADEQFF.

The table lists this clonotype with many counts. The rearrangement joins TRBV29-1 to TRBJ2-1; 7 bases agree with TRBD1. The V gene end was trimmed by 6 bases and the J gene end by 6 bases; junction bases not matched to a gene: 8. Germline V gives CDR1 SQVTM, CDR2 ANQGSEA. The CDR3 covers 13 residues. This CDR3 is CSVVAPGGNEQFF. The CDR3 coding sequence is TGCAGCGTCGTCGCCCCAGGGGGCAATGAGCAGTTCTTC.

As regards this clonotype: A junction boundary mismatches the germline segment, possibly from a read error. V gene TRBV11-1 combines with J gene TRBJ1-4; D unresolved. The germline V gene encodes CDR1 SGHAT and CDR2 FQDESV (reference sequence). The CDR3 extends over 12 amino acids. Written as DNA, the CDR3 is TGTGCCAGCAGCCAAACCCCGGGAAAACTGCTTTTT. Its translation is CASSQTPGKLLF.

CDR3 DNA sequence: TGTGCCAGCAGCCTTACCCGGGACTATGGAGAGCAGTACTTC. Its translation is CASSLTRDYGEQYF. The chain uses TRBV12-3 or TRBV12-4 and TRBJ2-7; 7 bases align to TRBD2. V dropped 6 bases and J dropped 7; count of bases not matched to a gene: 12. The CDR3 totals 14 residues.

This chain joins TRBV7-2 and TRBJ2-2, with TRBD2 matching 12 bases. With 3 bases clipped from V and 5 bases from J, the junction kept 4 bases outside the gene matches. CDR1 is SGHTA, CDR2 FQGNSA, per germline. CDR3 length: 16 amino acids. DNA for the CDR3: TGTGCCAGCAGCTTTCTAGCGGGGGGGAAAACCGGGGAGCTGTTTTTT. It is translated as CASSFLAGGKTGELFF.

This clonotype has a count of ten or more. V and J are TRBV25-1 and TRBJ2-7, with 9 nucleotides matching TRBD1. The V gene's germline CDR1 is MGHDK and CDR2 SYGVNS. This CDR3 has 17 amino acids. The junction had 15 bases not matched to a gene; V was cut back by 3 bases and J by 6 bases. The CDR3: CASSDTFTQGANSEQYF. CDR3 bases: TGTGCCAGCAGTGATACTTTTACACAGGGGGCAAATAGCGAGCAGTACTTC.

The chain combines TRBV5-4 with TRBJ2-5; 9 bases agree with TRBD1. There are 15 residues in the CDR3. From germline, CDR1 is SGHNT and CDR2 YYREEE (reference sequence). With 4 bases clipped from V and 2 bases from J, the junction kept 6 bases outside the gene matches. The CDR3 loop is CASSRGTGRQETQYF. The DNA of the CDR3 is TGTGCCAGCAGCCGGGGGACAGGGAGGCAAGAGACCCAGTACTTC.

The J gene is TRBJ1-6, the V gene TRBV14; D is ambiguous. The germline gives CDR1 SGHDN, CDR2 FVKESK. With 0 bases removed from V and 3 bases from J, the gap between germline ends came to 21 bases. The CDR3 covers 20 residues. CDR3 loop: CASSQDLPPGPELYNSPLHF. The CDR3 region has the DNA TGTGCCAGCAGCCAAGACCTGCCCCCGGGCCCCGAGCTCTATAATTCACCCCTCCACTTT.

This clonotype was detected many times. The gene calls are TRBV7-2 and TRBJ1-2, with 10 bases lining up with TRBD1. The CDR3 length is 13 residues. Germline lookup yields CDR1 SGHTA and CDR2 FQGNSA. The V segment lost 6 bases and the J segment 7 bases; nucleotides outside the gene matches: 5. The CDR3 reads CASSSGTGVGYTF. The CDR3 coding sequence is TGTGCCAGCAGTTCGGGGACAGGGGTTGGCTACACCTTC.

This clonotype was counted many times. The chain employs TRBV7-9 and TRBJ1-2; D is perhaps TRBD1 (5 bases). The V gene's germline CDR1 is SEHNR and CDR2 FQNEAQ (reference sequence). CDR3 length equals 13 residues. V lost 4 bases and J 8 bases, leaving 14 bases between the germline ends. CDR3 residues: CASSSRDGEGYTF. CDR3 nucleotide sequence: TGTGCCAGCAGCTCACGGGACGGCGAGGGCTACACCTTC.

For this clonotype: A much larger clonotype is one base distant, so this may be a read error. CDR3 sequence: CASSLGAGEAFF. The CDR3 DNA reads as TGTGCCAGCAGTTTGGGTGCAGGGGAAGCTTTCTTT. The V call is TRBV27, the J call TRBJ1-1, with D tentatively TRBD1 (5 bases). Per germline, CDR1 MNHEY and CDR2 SMNVEV (reference sequence). V was trimmed by 3 bases and J by 8 bases, leaving 10 bases between them. This CDR3 comprises 12 residues.

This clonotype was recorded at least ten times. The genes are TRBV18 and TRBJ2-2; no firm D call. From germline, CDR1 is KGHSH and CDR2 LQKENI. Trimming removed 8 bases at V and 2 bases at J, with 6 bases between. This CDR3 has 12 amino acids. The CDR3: CASSPNTGELFF. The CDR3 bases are TGTGCCAGCAGCCCCAACACCGGGGAGCTGTTTTTT.

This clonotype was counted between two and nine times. The CDR3 DNA follows: TGTGCCAGCAGCCAAGGAGGGACAGGGAACTCCTACGAGCAGTACTTC. It specifies CASSQGGTGNSYEQYF. The genes are TRBV4-2 and TRBJ2-7, with TRBD1 identical over 9 bases. J was trimmed by 0 bases and V by 1 base; bases with no gene match: 4. Germline values: CDR1 LGHNA, CDR2 YNFKEQ. The CDR3 is 16 amino acids.

CDR3 sequence reads: CASSPGQGVSIQYF. The CDR3 coding sequence is TGTGCCAGCAGCCCGGGACAGGGAGTCAGCATTCAGTACTTC. This chain uses TRBV7-9 with TRBJ2-4, with TRBD1 identical over 9 bases. Germline V lookup: CDR1 SEHNR, CDR2 FQNEAQ (reference sequence). The junction had 8 bases not matched to a gene; V was cut back by 5 bases and J by 9 bases. The CDR3 sequence is 14 residues long.

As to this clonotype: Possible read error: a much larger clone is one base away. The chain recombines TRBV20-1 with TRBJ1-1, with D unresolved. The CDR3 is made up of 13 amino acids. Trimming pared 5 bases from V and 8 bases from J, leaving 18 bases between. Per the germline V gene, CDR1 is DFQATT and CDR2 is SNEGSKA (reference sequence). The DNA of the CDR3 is TGCAGTGCTGGAGGGCCTAAATTTATAGAAGCTTTCTTT. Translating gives CSAGGPKFIEAFF.

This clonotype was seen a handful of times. In nucleotides, the CDR3 is TGTGCCAGCAGTGCTAGCGGGGGCCTTTCCTCCTACAATGAGCAGTTCTTC. The encoded protein is CASSASGGLSSYNEQFF. The chain couples TRBV2 to TRBJ2-1, with 10 bases matching TRBD2. CDR3 size: 17 residues. Germline CDR1 is SNHLY and CDR2 is FYNNEI. Trimming cost V 4 bases and J 0 bases; bases outside gene matches: 6.

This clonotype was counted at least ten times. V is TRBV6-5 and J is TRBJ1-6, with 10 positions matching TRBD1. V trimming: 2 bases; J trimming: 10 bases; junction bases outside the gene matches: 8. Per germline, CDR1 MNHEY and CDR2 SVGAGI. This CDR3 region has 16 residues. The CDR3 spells CASSYGGTGAKSPLHF. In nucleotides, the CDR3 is TGTGCCAGCAGTTACGGCGGGACAGGGGCAAAGTCACCCCTCCACTTT.

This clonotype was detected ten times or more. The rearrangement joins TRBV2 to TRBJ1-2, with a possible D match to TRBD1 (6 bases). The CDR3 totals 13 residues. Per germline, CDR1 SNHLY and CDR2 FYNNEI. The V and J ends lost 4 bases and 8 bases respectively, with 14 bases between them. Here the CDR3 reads CASSVVGGSGYTF. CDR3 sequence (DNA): TGTGCCAGCAGTGTTGTTGGGGGCTCAGGCTACACCTTC.

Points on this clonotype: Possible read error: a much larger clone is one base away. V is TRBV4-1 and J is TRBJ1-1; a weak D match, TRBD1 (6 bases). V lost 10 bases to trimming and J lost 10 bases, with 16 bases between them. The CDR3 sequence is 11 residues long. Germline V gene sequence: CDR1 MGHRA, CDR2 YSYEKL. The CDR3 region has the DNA TGCGCCACCCAAGGGGGGAGTGGAGCTTTCTTT. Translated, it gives CATQGGSGAFF.

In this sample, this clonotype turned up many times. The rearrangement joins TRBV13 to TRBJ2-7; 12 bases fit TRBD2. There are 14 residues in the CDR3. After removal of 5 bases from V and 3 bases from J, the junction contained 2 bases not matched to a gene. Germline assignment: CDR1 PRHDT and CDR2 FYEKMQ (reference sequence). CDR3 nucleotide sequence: TGTGCCAGCAGCGAGGGACTAGCGGGCTACGAGCAGTACTTC. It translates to CASSEGLAGYEQYF.

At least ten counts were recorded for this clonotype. CDR3 in DNA: TGTGCCACCAGTGACCCACAGGGAAGCTCCTACAATGAGCAGTTCTTC. Translation gives CATSDPQGSSYNEQFF. The chain employs TRBV24-1 and TRBJ2-1, with a tentative D call TRBD1 (6 bases). The CDR3 totals 16 residues. V was clipped by 4 bases and J by 0 bases, with 12 bases between them. Germline V gene sequence: CDR1 KGHDR, CDR2 SFDVKD.

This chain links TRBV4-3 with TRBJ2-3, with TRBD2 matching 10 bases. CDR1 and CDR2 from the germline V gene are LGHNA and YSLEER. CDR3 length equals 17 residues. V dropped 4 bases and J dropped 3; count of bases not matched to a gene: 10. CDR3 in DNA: TGCGCCAGCAGCCGAATTCACGGAGCGGGGGGGACAGATACGCAGTATTTT. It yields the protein CASSRIHGAGGTDTQYF.

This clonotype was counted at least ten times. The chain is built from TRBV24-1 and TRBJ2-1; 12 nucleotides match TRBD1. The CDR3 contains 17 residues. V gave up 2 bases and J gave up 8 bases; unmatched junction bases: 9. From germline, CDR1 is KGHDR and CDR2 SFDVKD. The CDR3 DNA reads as TGTGCCACCAGTGATTCAACTCCGGGACAGGGGGCCCATGAGCAGTTCTTC. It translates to CATSDSTPGQGAHEQFF.

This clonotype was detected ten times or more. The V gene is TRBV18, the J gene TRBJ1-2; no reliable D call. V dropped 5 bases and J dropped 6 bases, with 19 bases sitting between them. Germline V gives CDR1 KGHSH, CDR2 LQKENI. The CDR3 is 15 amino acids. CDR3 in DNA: TGTGCCAGCTCATACATATCGGCAGATTTAGATGGCTACACCTTC. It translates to CASSYISADLDGYTF.

The CDR3 spells CASSPPRTGGHEQYF. CDR3 bases: TGTGCCAGCTCACCACCGAGGACAGGGGGCCACGAGCAGTACTTC. The chain recombines TRBV18 with TRBJ2-7; TRBD1 matches at 11 bases. Germline V CDR1 and CDR2: KGHSH, LQKENI. The CDR3 consists of 15 residues. Trimming at V came to 0 bases and at J to 5 bases, leaving 3 bases not matched to a gene.

This chain's CDR3 is CASVSENTGELFF. CDR3 nucleotides: TGTGCCAGCGTCTCGGAAAACACCGGGGAGCTGTTTTTT. The chain employs TRBV28 and TRBJ2-2; D remains unclear. CDR1 and CDR2 (germline): MDHEN, SYDVKM. V lost 8 bases and J 2 bases, leaving 9 bases between the germline ends. The CDR3 covers 13 residues.

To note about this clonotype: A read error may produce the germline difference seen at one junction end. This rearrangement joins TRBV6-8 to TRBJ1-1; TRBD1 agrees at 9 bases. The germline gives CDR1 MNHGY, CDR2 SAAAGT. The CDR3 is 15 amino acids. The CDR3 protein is CASSYLQGANTDAFF. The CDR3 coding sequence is TGTGCCAGCAGTTACCTACAGGGGGCGAACACTGATGCTTTCTTT.

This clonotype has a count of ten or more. The CDR3 protein is CASSFSPSYGYTF. CDR3 DNA sequence: TGTGCCAGCAGTTTCTCCCCGAGTTATGGCTACACCTTC. The V and J genes are TRBV27 and TRBJ1-2; D call uncertain. This CDR3 region has 13 residues. Germline-derived CDR1 and CDR2 are MNHEY and SMNVEV (reference sequence). V was clipped by 3 bases and J by 5 bases, with 10 bases between them.

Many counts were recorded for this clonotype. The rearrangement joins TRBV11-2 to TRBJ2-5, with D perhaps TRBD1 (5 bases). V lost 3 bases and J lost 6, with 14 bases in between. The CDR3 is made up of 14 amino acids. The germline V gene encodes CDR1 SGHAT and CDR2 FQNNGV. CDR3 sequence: CASSFAGNLKTQYF. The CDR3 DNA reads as TGTGCCAGCAGCTTCGCAGGGAATTTAAAGACCCAGTACTTC.

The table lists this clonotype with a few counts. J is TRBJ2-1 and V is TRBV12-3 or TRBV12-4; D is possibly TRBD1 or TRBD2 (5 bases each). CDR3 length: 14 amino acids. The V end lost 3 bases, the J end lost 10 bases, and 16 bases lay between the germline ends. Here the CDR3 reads CASSFGDPRPEQFF. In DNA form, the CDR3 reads TGTGCCAGCAGTTTTGGGGACCCCCGTCCGGAGCAGTTCTTC.